This T cell receptor beta chain is drawn from a study of beta chain features in type 1 diabetes. Broader study findings: In every one of the four CD4+ subsets, TCRB CDR3s were moderately but significantly shorter in Type 1 diabetes patients.

Deletions cut 0 bases from V and 3 bases from J, with 12 bases between. CDR3 length equals 16 residues. Germline values: CDR1 SGHAT, CDR2 FQNNGV. This clone was seen a handful of times. Its target is not known. Isolated RNA was reverse transcribed in full, so expressed TCRB transcripts were sequenced. Assay: immunoSEQ multiplex PCR; the TCRdb copy retains only in-frame clones and omits some. Here the sample spans about 340,000 clones, 13% being singletons. The V and J genes are TRBV11-2 and TRBJ2-1; D possibly corresponds to TRBD2 (5 bases). The sample comprised naive CD4+ T cells from blood. The sequence derives from a woman in her late teens or twenties with type 1 diabetes. The CDR3 DNA reads as TGTGCCAGCAGCTTAGATCTCAACGGGATCTACAATGAGCAGTTCTTC. Its protein product is CASSLDLNGIYNEQFF.